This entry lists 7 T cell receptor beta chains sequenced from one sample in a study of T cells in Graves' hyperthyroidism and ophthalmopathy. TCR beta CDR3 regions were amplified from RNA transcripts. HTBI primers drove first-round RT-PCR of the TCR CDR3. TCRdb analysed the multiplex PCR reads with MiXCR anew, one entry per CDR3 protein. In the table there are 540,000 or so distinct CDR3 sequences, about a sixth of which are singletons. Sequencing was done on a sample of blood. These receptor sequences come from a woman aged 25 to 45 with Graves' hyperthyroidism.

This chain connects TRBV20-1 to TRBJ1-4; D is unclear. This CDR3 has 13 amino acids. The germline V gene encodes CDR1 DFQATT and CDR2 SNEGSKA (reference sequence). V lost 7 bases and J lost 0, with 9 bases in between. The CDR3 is CSVPLATNEKLFF. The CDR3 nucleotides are TGCAGTGTCCCATTAGCAACTAATGAAAAACTGTTTTTT.

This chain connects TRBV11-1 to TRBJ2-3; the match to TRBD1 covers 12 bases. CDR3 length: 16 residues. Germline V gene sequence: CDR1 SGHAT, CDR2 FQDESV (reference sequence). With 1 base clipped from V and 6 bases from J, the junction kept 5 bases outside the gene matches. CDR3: CASSLGSGQGADTQYF. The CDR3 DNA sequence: TGTGCCAGCAGCTTAGGCTCGGGACAGGGGGCCGATACGCAGTATTTT.

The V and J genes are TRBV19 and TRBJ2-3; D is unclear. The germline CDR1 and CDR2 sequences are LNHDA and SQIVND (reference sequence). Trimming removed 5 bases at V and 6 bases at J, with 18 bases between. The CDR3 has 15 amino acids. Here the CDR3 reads CASSDRGSIRDTQYF. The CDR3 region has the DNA TGTGCCAGTAGTGATAGAGGTTCAATTAGGGATACGCAGTATTTT.

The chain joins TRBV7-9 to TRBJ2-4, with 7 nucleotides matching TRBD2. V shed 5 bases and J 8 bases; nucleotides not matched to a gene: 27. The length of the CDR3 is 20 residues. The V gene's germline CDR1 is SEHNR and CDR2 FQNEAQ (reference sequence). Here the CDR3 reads CASSPVSYRAGDRYWDIQYF. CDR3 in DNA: TGTGCCAGCAGCCCTGTATCATACCGGGCGGGAGATAGATATTGGGACATTCAGTACTTC.

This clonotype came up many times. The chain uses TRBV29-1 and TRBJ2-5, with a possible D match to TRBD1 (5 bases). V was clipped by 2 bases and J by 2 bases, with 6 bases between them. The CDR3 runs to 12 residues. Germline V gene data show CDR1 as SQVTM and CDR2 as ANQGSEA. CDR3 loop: CSVERQQETQYF. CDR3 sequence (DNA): TGCAGCGTTGAACGACAGCAAGAGACCCAGTACTTC.

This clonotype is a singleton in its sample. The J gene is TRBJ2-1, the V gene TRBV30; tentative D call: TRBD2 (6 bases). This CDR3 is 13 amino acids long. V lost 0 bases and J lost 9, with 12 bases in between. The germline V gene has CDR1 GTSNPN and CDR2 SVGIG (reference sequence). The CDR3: CAWSVPRRVEQFF. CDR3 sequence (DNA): TGTGCCTGGAGTGTACCCCGGAGGGTTGAGCAGTTCTTC.

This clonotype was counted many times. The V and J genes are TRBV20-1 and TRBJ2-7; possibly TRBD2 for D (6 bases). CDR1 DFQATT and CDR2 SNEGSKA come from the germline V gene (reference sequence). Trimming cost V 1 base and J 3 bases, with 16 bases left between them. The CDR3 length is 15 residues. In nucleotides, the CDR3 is TGCAGTGCTAGAGGATCGGCGGGATGGGGCTACGAGCAGTACTTC. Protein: CSARGSAGWGYEQYF.